Shown below are 31 T cell receptor beta chains from a single sample sequenced in a study of T-cell memory formation after mild COVID-19. TCRdb used MiXCR to reprocess the 5' RACE reads, holding one entry per CDR3 protein. The sample records about 340,000 distinct CDR3 sequences, approximately 13% being singletons. Sequencing was carried out using PBMCs or a T cell subset sorted from them (not recorded which). The receptors come from a man aged 18 to 29 who had mild COVID-19 (a few samples of this study predate the infection). Cell type and time point are not known.

The chain joins TRBV6-5 to TRBJ1-1; D might be TRBD1 (5 bases). The CDR3 extends over 16 amino acids. Trimming left V 0 bases short and J 5 bases short, with 16 bases between. Germline-derived CDR1 and CDR2 are MNHEY and SVGAGI. CDR3 nucleotide sequence: TGTGCCAGCAGTTACTCTAGTGTGTCAGGGAGGACTGAAGCTTTCTTT. This gives the protein CASSYSSVSGRTEAFF.

The rearrangement links TRBV11-2 to TRBJ2-1; tentatively, D is TRBD2 (6 bases). V was clipped by 9 bases and J by 2 bases, with 17 bases between them. The germline V gene has CDR1 SGHAT and CDR2 FQNNGV. The CDR3 loop spans 15 amino acids. The CDR3 here is CASTSAEGPYNEQFF. In DNA, the CDR3 is TGTGCCAGTACCTCGGCGGAGGGACCCTACAATGAGCAGTTCTTC.

The V and J genes are TRBV7-3 and TRBJ2-1, with no clear D. Germline loops: CDR1 SGHTA, CDR2 FQGTGA. V was trimmed by 0 bases and J by 0 bases, leaving 9 bases between them. This CDR3 comprises 16 residues. In nucleotides, the CDR3 is TGTGCCAGCAGCTTAACTGGCGGTAGCTCCTACAATGAGCAGTTCTTC. This encodes CASSLTGGSSYNEQFF.

The chain joins TRBV5-1 to TRBJ1-1; a weak D match, TRBD1 (5 bases). The V gene lost 0 bases and the J gene lost 7 bases, with 10 bases spanning the gap. Germline V lookup: CDR1 SGHRS, CDR2 YFSETQ. The CDR3 runs to 13 residues. The CDR3 protein is CASSLAGGIEAFF. Here the CDR3 DNA reads TGCGCCAGCAGCTTGGCGGGGGGGATTGAAGCTTTCTTT.

This clonotype showed up many times. This sequence joins TRBV12-3 or TRBV12-4 and TRBJ2-7, with a possible D match to TRBD1 (5 bases). The V and J ends lost 3 bases and 5 bases respectively, with 14 bases between them. There are 14 residues in the CDR3. The CDR3 coding sequence is TGTGCCAGCAGTTTCGGGTTAGGGGCGGACGAGCAGTACTTC. It codes for CASSFGLGADEQYF.

In nucleotides, the CDR3 is TGTGCCAGCAGCTTACTTAGACTAGCGGGAGCTAAGACCCAGTACTTC. The encoded protein is CASSLLRLAGAKTQYF. J is TRBJ2-5 and V is TRBV7-2, with 12 bases aligning to TRBD2. V was pared by 2 bases and J by 6 bases, with 7 bases of the junction left unmatched. The CDR3 loop spans 16 amino acids. Germline V lookup: CDR1 SGHTA, CDR2 FQGNSA.

The chain is built from TRBV20-1 and TRBJ1-2, with a tentative D call TRBD1 (5 bases). The germline V gene encodes CDR1 DFQATT and CDR2 SNEGSKA (reference sequence). Trimming shortened V by 2 bases and J by 4 bases, and 11 bases separated the two germline ends. CDR3 length: 13 residues. CDR3 residues: CSARPGDSYGYTF. The CDR3 nucleotides are TGCAGTGCTAGACCGGGAGACAGCTATGGCTACACCTTC.

This clonotype has a handful of counts. This chain uses TRBV12-3 or TRBV12-4 with TRBJ2-7; possibly TRBD1 for D (5 bases). This CDR3 is 18 amino acids long. Trimming left V 2 bases short and J 6 bases short, with 26 bases between. This chain's CDR3 is CASSLSPGWQGNSLEQYF. CDR3 in DNA: TGTGCCAGCAGTTTAAGTCCTGGATGGCAGGGCAATTCTCTCGAGCAGTACTTC.

J is TRBJ2-1 and V is TRBV20-1; D uncertain. Germline CDR1 is DFQATT and CDR2 is SNEGSKA (reference sequence). V lost 0 bases, J lost 7 bases, and 4 bases lay in between. This CDR3 spans 11 amino acids. The DNA for the CDR3 is TGCAGTGCTAGAGATCGGAATGAGCAGTTCTTC. Its translation is CSARDRNEQFF.

This clonotype has at least ten counts. This chain connects TRBV6-1 to TRBJ2-1; 11 bases fit TRBD2. The CDR3 extends over 16 amino acids. Germline V gene lookup returns CDR1 MNHNS and CDR2 SASEGT. V trimming: 6 bases; J trimming: 3 bases; junction bases outside the gene matches: 7. The CDR3 region has the DNA TGTGCCAGCAGGGGACTGACTAGCGGGGACTACAATGAGCAGTTCTTC. Translated, it gives CASRGLTSGDYNEQFF.

This chain connects TRBV12-3 or TRBV12-4 to TRBJ1-1; TRBD1 is a possible D gene (5 bases). CDR3 length: 15 residues. Trimming removed 4 bases from V and 0 bases from J, with 12 bases in between. The CDR3 loop is CASSSYRIMNTEAFF. The CDR3 DNA is TGTGCCAGCAGTTCATACAGGATTATGAACACTGAAGCTTTCTTT.

This clonotype was seen a handful of times. The J gene is TRBJ1-6, the V gene TRBV3-1; perhaps TRBD1 as D (6 bases). The germline CDR1 and CDR2 sequences are LGHDT and YNNKEL (reference sequence). With 3 bases removed from V and 6 bases from J, the gap between germline ends came to 15 bases. The CDR3 is 16 amino acids. The DNA for the CDR3 is TGTGCCAGCAGCCAGACCTCGGACAGAATTAATTCACCCCTCCACTTT. This translates into CASSQTSDRINSPLHF.

This clonotype was detected only a few times. The rearrangement joins TRBV5-8 to TRBJ1-2, with no clear D. CDR1 is SGHTS and CDR2 is YDEGEE in the germline V gene. The length of the CDR3 is 14 residues. V was pared by 0 bases and J by 8 bases, with 14 bases between. The CDR3 is CASSLVPPRQGYTF. CDR3 nucleotide sequence: TGTGCCAGCAGCTTGGTCCCGCCCCGTCAAGGCTACACCTTC.

The chain combines TRBV9 with TRBJ1-1; no definite D call. This CDR3 region has 13 residues. The ends were cut back, 2 bases at V and 3 bases at J, with 8 bases in the middle. Looked up from germline, CDR1 is SGDLS and CDR2 is YYNGEE. The CDR3 reads CASSVDTDTEAFF. In nucleotides, the CDR3 is TGTGCCAGCAGCGTTGACACCGACACTGAAGCTTTCTTT.

This clonotype was seen ten or more times. The chain carries TRBV6-5 and TRBJ1-2, with a weak D call TRBD1 (6 bases). CDR3 length equals 14 residues. Deletions cut 6 bases from V and 13 bases from J, with 24 bases between. Germline V gene sequence: CDR1 MNHEY, CDR2 SVGAGI. The CDR3 spells CASSRDISIPPRTF. In nucleotides, the CDR3 is TGTGCCAGCAGCCGGGACATATCTATCCCCCCTCGCACCTTC.

This clonotype was found a few times. The rearrangement links TRBV4-1 to TRBJ2-2, with 15 bases matching TRBD2. V shed 3 bases, J shed 6 bases, and the junction held 14 bases outside the gene matches. From germline, CDR1 is MGHRA and CDR2 YSYEKL. This CDR3 contains 20 residues. CDR3 DNA: TGCGCCAGCAGCCATCTCGGACTAGCGGGGGGGGATCGTGGGGCCGGGGAGCTGTTTTTT. Translated: CASSHLGLAGGDRGAGELFF.

This clonotype was counted between two and nine times. The chain's CDR3 is CSAPDMIHYGYTF. CDR3 coding DNA: TGCAGTGCCCCGGACATGATTCACTATGGCTACACCTTC. The rearrangement links TRBV20-1 to TRBJ1-2; perhaps TRBD1 as D (5 bases). The ends were cut back, 6 bases at V and 3 bases at J, with 14 bases in the middle. Germline V gives CDR1 DFQATT, CDR2 SNEGSKA (reference sequence). CDR3 length: 13 amino acids.

The J gene is TRBJ1-1, the V gene TRBV5-1; D might be TRBD1 (6 bases). CDR1 SGHRS and CDR2 YFSETQ come from the germline V gene. The CDR3 runs to 16 residues. With 0 bases removed from V and 0 bases from J, the gap between germline ends came to 12 bases. CDR3 bases: TGCGCCAGCAGCTTGGTGTTAACAGGGTTGAACACTGAAGCTTTCTTT. This sequence encodes CASSLVLTGLNTEAFF.

This clonotype has only a few counts. The chain uses TRBV5-1 and TRBJ2-1; 8 bases agree with TRBD2. V lost 4 bases, J lost 9 bases, and 12 bases stayed unmatched. The CDR3 spans 15 residues. Germline loops: CDR1 SGHRS, CDR2 YFSETQ. CDR3 sequence: CASSALGGASGEQFF. The CDR3 nucleotides read TGCGCCAGCAGCGCACTCGGGGGGGCCTCTGGTGAGCAGTTCTTC.

This clonotype was recorded at least ten times. The chain carries TRBV7-2 and TRBJ2-1; 15 bases are a match to TRBD2. The CDR3 spans 18 residues. J lost 0 bases, V lost 6 bases, and 6 bases had no gene match. Germline V gene lookup returns CDR1 SGHTA and CDR2 FQGNSA. This chain's CDR3 is CASRRGLAGGPSYNEQFF. The CDR3 region has the DNA TGTGCCAGCAGACGAGGACTAGCGGGGGGGCCCTCCTACAATGAGCAGTTCTTC.

The chain employs TRBV4-3 and TRBJ2-2; 7 bases match TRBD2. CDR3 size: 15 residues. With 1 base clipped from V and 7 bases from J, the junction kept 6 bases outside the gene matches. The germline V gene encodes CDR1 LGHNA and CDR2 YSLEER. The CDR3 DNA is TGCGCCAGCAGCCAAGGGGACTATATGGGCGGGGAGCTGTTTTTT. This translates into CASSQGDYMGGELFF.

This clonotype was observed a handful of times. The rearrangement uses TRBV5-5 and TRBJ2-1; 11 bases align to TRBD2. CDR1 is SGHKS and CDR2 is YYEKEE in the germline V gene (reference sequence). J gave up 4 bases and V 4 bases, and 4 bases lay outside the gene matches. This CDR3 spans 15 amino acids. CDR3 region: CASSASSGGYNEQFF. CDR3 bases: TGTGCCAGCAGCGCCTCTAGCGGGGGGTACAATGAGCAGTTCTTC.

Only a few counts were recorded for this clonotype. The J gene is TRBJ2-5, the V gene TRBV19; D not resolved. The CDR3 runs 14 residues. Germline V gives CDR1 LNHDA, CDR2 SQIVND (reference sequence). With 1 base removed from V and 7 bases from J, the gap between germline ends came to 13 bases. The CDR3 sequence: CASSIAAAGGTQYF. The CDR3 DNA follows: TGTGCCAGTAGTATAGCGGCAGCCGGTGGGACCCAGTACTTC.

The CDR3: CASSEGGRGQETQYF. CDR3 sequence (DNA): TGTGCCAGCAGCGAGGGGGGGCGGGGACAAGAGACCCAGTACTTC. The rearrangement uses TRBV7-2 and TRBJ2-5; possibly TRBD2 for D (7 bases). The CDR3 contains 15 residues. Per germline, CDR1 SGHTA and CDR2 FQGNSA. The V gene lost 5 bases and the J gene lost 2 bases, with 15 bases spanning the gap.

This clonotype was counted a few times. CDR3 sequence (DNA): TGCGCCAGCAGCCAAGCGGGCGGTATTGGATACAATGAGCAGTTCTTC. Translation gives CASSQAGGIGYNEQFF. The V and J genes are TRBV4-3 and TRBJ2-1; no reliable D call. V was shortened by 1 base and J by 4 bases, with 14 bases between the two germline ends. Germline CDR1 and CDR2: LGHNA and YSLEER. The CDR3 is 16 residues long.

This sequence joins TRBV29-1 and TRBJ2-2, with D perhaps TRBD2 (6 bases). The V gene's germline CDR1 is SQVTM and CDR2 ANQGSEA. The V end lost 3 bases, the J end lost 1 base, and 6 bases lay between the germline ends. The CDR3 has 13 amino acids. The CDR3, as DNA: TGCAGCGTTGAGCGGGAGAACACCGGGGAGCTGTTTTTT. The encoded protein is CSVERENTGELFF.

This chain links TRBV2 with TRBJ2-7; D could derive from TRBD1 or TRBD2 (7 bases each). Germline V gene sequence: CDR1 SNHLY, CDR2 FYNNEI. The CDR3 is made up of 17 amino acids. Trimming took 1 base from V and 5 from J, leaving 21 bases between them. The DNA for the CDR3 is TGTGCCAGCAGTGAAGGACAGGGAGGGGGCCTACTGGACGAGCAGTACTTC. It yields the protein CASSEGQGGGLLDEQYF.

The chain couples TRBV20-1 to TRBJ1-5; 7 positions agree with TRBD1. CDR3 size: 15 residues. V dropped 6 bases and J dropped 5; count of bases not matched to a gene: 13. CDR1 is DFQATT, CDR2 SNEGSKA, per germline (reference sequence). The CDR3 spells CSANSGQDIDQPQHF. In DNA, the CDR3 is TGCAGTGCCAACTCCGGACAGGATATTGATCAGCCCCAGCATTTT.

The chain recombines TRBV6-1 with TRBJ1-5; no clear D. Germline CDR1 and CDR2: MNHNS and SASEGT. Trimming stripped 3 bases from V and 5 bases from J, with 2 bases between. CDR3 size: 11 residues. The CDR3 reads CASSDYQPQHF. The CDR3 coding sequence is TGTGCCAGCAGTGATTATCAGCCCCAGCATTTT.

J is TRBJ2-4 and V is TRBV4-3; D gene uncertain. The V gene lost 0 bases and the J gene lost 9 bases, with 18 bases spanning the gap. Germline V gene data show CDR1 as LGHNA and CDR2 as YSLEER. The CDR3 spans 16 residues. CDR3 region: CASSQEAVSPKGIQYF. Here the CDR3 DNA reads TGCGCCAGCAGCCAAGAGGCAGTCAGCCCCAAGGGCATTCAGTACTTC.

V usage is TRBV6-6 and J usage is TRBJ2-1; 9 nucleotides agree with TRBD1. Germline V gene sequence: CDR1 MNHNY, CDR2 SVGAGI (reference sequence). J lost 7 bases, V lost 4 bases, and 8 bases had no gene match. This CDR3 has 15 amino acids. CDR3 sequence reads: CASSSDRGKRNEQFF. The CDR3 DNA sequence: TGTGCCAGCAGTTCTGACAGGGGGAAACGAAATGAGCAGTTCTTC.